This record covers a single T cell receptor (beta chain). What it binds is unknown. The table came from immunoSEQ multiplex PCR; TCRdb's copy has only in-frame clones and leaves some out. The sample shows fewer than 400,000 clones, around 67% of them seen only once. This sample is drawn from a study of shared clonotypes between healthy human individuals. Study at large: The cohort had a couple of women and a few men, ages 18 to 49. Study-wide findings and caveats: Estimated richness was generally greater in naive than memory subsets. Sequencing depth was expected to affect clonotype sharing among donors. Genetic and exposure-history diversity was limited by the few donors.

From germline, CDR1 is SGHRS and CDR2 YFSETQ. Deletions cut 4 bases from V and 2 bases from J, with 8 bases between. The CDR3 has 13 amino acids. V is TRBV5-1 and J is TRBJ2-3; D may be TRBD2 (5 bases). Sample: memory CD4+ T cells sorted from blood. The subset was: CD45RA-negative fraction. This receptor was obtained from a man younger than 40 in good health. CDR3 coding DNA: TGCGCCAGCAGCCGGGGATCCACAGATACGCAGTATTTT. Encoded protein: CASSRGSTDTQYF.